The text below deals with one T cell receptor (beta chain). Its antigen is undetermined. The sample belongs to a study of shared clonotypes between healthy human individuals. Study information: Each donor had three CD4 naive, three CD4 memory, two CD8 naive and one CD8 memory plate. General study results and limits: Limited genetic and exposure-history diversity came from having few donors.

Only CD45RO-negative cells positively selected for CCR7 counted as naive CD8 cells, so terminally differentiated effector memory CD45RA+ cells were excluded. With 4 bases removed from V and 3 bases from J, the gap between germline ends came to 11 bases. CDR3 length: 14 amino acids. Germline V gene data show CDR1 as MNHEY and CDR2 as SMNVEV (reference sequence). The data were produced by immunoSEQ multiplex PCR, yet TCRdb's version contains in-frame clones alone and is incomplete. Here the sample spans around 2,100,000 clones, around 96% being singletons. The sequencing sample was made of naive CD8+ T cells sorted from blood. This receptor was taken from a man aged 18 to 30 in good health. V gene TRBV27 combines with J gene TRBJ2-3, with D perhaps TRBD2 (6 bases). The CDR3: CASSSGLNTDTQYF. CDR3 DNA: TGTGCCAGCAGTTCGGGACTTAATACAGATACGCAGTATTTT.